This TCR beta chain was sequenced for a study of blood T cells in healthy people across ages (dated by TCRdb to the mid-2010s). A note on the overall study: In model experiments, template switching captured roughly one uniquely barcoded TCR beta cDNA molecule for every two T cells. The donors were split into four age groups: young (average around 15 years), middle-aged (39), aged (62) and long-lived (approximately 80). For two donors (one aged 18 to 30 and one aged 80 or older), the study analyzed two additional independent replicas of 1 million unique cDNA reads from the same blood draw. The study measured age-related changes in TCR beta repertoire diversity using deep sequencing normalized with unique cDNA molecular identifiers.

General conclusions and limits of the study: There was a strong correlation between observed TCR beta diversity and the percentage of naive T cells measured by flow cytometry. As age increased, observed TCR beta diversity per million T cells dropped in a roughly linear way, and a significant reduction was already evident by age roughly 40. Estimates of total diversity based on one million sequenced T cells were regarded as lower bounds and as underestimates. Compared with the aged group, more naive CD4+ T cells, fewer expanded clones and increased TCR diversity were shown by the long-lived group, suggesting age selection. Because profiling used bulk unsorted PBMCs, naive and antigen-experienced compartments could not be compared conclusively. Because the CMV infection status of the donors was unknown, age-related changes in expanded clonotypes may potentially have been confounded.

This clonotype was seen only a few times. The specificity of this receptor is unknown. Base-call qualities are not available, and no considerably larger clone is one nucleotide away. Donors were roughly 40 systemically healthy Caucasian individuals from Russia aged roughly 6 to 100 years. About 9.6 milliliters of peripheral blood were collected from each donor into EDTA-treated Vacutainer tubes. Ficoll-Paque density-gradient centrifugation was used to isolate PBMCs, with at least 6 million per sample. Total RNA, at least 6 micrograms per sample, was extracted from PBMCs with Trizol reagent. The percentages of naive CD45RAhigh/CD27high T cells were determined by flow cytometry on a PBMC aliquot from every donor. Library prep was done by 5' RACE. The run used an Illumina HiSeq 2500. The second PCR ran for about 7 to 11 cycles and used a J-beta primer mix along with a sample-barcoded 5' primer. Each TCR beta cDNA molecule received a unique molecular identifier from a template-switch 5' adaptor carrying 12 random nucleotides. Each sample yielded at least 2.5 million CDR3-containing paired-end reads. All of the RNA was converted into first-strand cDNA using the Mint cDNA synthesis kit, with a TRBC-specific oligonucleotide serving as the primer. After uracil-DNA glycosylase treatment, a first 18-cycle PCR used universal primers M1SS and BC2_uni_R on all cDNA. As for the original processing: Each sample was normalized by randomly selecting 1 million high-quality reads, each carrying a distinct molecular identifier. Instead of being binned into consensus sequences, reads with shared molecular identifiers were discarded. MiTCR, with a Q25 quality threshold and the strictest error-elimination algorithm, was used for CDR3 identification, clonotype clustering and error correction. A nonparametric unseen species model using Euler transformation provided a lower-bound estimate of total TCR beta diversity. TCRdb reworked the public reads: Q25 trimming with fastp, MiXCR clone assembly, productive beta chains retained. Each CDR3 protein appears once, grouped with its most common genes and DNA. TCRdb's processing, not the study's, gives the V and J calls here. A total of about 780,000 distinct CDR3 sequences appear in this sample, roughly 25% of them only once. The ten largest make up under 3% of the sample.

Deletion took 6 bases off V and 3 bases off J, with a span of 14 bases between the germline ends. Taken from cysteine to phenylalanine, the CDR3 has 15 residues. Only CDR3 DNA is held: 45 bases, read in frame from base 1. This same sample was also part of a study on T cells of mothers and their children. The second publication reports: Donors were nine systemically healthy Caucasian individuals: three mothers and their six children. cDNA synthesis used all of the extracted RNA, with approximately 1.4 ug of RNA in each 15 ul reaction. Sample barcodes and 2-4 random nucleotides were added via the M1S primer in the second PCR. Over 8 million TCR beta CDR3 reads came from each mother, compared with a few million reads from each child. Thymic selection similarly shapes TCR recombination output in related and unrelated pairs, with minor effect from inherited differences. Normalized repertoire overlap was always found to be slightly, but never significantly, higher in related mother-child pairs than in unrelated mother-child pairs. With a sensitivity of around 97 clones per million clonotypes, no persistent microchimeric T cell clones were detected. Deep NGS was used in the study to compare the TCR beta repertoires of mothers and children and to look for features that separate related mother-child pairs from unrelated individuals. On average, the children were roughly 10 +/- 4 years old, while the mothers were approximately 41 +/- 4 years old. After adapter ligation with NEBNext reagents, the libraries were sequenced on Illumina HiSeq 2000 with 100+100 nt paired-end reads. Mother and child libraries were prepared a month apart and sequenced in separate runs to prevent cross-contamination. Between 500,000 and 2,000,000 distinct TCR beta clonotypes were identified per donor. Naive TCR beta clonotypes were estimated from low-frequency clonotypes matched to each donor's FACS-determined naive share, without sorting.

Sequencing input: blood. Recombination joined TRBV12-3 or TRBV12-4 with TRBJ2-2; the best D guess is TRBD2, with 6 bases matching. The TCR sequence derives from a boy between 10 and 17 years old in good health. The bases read TGTGCCAGCAGCTATCAGGGAGGATACACCGGGGAGCTGTTTTTT. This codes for CASSYQGGYTGELFF.